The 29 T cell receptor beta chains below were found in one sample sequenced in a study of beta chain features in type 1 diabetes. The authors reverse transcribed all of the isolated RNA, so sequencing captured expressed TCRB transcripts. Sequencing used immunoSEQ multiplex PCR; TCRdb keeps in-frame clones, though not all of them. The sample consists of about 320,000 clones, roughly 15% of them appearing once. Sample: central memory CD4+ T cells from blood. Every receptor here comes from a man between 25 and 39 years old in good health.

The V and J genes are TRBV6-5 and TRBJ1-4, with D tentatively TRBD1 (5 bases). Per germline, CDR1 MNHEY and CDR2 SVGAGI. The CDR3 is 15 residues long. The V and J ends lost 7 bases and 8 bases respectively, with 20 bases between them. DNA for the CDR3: TGTGCCAGCATGGTGAGGGGACCTCACCAGGAAAAACTGTTTTTT. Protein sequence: CASMVRGPHQEKLFF.

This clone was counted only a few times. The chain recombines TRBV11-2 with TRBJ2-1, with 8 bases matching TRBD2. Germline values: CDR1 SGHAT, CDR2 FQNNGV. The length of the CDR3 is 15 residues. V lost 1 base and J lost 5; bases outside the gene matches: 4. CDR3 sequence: CASSLGRLAHNEQFF. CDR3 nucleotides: TGTGCCAGCAGCTTAGGGAGACTAGCGCACAATGAGCAGTTCTTC.

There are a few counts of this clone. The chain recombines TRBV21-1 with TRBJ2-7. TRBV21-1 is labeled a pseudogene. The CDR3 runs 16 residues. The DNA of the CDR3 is TGTGCCAGCAGCAAAGGAGGACGGGGCGGCTCCTACGAGCAGTACGTC. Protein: CASSKGGRGGSYEQYV.

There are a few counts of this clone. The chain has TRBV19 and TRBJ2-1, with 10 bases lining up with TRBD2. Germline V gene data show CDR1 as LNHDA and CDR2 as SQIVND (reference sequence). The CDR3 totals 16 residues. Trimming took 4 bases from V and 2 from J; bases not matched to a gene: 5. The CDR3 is CASSTRSGRAYNEQFF. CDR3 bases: TGTGCCAGTAGTACACGGAGCGGGAGGGCCTACAATGAGCAGTTCTTC.

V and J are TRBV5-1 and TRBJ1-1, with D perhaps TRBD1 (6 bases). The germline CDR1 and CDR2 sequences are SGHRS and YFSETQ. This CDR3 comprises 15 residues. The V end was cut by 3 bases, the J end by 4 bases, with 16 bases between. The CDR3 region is CASSSALQGPTEAFF. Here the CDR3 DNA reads TGCGCCAGCAGCTCGGCTTTACAGGGTCCCACTGAAGCTTTCTTT.

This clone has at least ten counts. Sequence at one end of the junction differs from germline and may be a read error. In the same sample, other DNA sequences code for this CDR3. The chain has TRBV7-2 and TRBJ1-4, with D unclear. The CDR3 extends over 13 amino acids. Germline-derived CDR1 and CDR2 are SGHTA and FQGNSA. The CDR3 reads CASSQGPKEKLFF. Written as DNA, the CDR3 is TGCGCCAGCAGCCAAGGCCCTAAGGAAAAACTGTTTTTT.

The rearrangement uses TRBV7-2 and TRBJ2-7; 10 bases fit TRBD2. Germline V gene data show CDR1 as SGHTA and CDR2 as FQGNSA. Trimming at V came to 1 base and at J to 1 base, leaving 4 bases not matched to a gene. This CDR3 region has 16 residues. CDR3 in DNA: TGTGCCAGCAGCTTAGGTAGCGGGGGGTCGTCCTACGAGCAGTACTTC. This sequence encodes CASSLGSGGSSYEQYF.

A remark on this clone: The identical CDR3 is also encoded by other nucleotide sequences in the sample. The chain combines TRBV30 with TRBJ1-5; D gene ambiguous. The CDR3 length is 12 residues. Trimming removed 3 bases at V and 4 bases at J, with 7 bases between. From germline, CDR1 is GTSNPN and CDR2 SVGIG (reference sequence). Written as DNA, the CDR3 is TGTGCCTGGAGCCCGGGAAATCAGCCCCAGCATTTT. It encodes CAWSPGNQPQHF.

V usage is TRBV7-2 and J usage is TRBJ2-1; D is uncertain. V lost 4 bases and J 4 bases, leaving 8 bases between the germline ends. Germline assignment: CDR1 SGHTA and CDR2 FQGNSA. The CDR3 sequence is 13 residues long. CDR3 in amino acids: CASSSRQYNEQFF. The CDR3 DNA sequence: TGTGCCAGCAGCTCAAGACAATACAATGAGCAGTTCTTC.

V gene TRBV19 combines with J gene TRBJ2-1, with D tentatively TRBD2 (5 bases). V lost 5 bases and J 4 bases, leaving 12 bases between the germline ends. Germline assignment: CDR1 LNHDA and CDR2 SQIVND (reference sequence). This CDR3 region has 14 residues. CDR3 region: CASSPGIPYNEQFF. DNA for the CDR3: TGTGCCAGTAGTCCGGGGATCCCATACAATGAGCAGTTCTTC. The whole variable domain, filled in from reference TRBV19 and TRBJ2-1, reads DGGITQSPKYLFRKEGQNVTLSCEQNLNHDAMYWYRQDPGQGLRLIYYSQIVNDFQKGDIAEGYSVSREKKESFPLTVTSAQKNPTAFYLCASSPGIPYNEQFFGPGTRLTVL.

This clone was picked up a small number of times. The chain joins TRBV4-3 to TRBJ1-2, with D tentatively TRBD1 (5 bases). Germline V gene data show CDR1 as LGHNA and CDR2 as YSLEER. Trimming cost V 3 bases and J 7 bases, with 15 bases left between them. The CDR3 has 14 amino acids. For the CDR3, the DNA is TGCGCCAGCAGCCACCTGGGACCGGGAGTTGGCTACACCTTC. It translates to CASSHLGPGVGYTF.

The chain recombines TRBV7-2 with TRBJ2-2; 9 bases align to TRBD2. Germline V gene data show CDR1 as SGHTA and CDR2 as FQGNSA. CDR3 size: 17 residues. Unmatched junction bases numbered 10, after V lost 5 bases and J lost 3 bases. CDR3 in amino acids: CASSQGRRGGHTGELFF. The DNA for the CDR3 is TGTGCCAGCAGCCAAGGACGGCGGGGGGGCCACACCGGGGAGCTGTTTTTT.

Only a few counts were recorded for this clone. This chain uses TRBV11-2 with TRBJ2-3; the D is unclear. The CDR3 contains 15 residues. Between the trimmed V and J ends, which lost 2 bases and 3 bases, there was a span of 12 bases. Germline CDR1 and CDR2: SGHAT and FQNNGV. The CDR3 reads CASSLSMVGTDTQYF. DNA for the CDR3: TGTGCCAGCAGCTTAAGCATGGTTGGGACAGATACGCAGTATTTT.

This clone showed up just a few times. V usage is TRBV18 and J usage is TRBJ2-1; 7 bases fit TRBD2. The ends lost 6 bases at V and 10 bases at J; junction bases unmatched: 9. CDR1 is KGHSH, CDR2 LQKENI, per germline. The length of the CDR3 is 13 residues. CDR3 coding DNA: TGTGCCAGCTCGCTCTACCCCGGGGGGGAGCAGTTCTTC. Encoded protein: CASSLYPGGEQFF. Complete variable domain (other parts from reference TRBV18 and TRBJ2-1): NAGVMQNPRHLVRRRGQEARLRCSPMKGHSHVYWYRQLPEEGLKFMVYLQKENIIDESGMPKERFSAEFPKEGPSILRIQQVVRGDSAAYFCASSLYPGGEQFFGPGTRLTVL.

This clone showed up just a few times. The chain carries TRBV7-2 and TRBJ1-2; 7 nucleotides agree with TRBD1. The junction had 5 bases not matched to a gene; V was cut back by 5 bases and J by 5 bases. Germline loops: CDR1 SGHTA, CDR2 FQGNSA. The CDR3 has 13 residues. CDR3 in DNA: TGTGCCAGCAGCCCGACAGGGCCGTATGGCTACACCTTC. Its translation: CASSPTGPYGYTF.

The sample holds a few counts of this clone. CDR3 in amino acids: CAISESGTGTGNTIYF. CDR3 coding DNA: TGTGCCATCAGTGAGTCGGGGACGGGAACTGGAAACACCATATATTTT. The rearrangement joins TRBV10-3 to TRBJ1-3, with D perhaps matching TRBD1 (5 bases). Germline loops: CDR1 ENHRY, CDR2 SYGVKD. CDR3 length: 16 amino acids. V gave up 0 bases and J gave up 2 bases, with 11 bases separating them.

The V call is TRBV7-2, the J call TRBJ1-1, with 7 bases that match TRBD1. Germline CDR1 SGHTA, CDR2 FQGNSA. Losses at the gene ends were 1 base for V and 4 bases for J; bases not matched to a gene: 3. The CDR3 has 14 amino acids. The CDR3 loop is CASSLVPGGTEAFF. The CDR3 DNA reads TGTGCCAGCAGCTTAGTCCCAGGGGGCACTGAAGCTTTCTTT.

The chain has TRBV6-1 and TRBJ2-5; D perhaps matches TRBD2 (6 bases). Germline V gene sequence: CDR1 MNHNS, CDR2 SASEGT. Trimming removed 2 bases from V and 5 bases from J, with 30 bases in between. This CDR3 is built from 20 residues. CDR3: CASSESSGVASLPTRETQYF. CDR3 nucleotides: TGTGCCAGCAGTGAATCATCGGGGGTGGCTAGTTTGCCCACCAGGGAGACCCAGTACTTC.

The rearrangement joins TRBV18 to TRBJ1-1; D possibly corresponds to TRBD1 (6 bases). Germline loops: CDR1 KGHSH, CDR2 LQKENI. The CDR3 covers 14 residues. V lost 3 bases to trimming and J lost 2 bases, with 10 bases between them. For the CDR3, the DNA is TGTGCCAGCTCACCTATACAGGGAAACACTGAAGCTTTCTTT. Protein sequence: CASSPIQGNTEAFF.

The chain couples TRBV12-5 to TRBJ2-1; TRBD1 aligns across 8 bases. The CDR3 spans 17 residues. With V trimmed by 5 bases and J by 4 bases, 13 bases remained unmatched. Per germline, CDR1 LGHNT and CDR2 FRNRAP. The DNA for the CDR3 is TGTGCTAGTGGTATCGCTTCAGGGGGCTTAATTTACAATGAGCAGTTCTTC. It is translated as CASGIASGGLIYNEQFF.

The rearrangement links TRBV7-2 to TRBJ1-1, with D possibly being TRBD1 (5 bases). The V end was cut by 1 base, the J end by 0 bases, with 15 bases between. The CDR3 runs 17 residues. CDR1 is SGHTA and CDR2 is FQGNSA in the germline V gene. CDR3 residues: CASSLVGGGRLNTEAFF. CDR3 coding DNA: TGTGCCAGCAGCTTAGTGGGCGGGGGGAGACTGAACACTGAAGCTTTCTTT.

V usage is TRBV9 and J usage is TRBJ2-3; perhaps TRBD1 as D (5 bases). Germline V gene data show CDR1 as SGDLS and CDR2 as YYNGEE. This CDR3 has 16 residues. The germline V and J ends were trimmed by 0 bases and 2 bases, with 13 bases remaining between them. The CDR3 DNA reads TGTGCCAGCAGCGTAGGAATAGTGGACAACACAGATACGCAGTATTTT. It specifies CASSVGIVDNTDTQYF.

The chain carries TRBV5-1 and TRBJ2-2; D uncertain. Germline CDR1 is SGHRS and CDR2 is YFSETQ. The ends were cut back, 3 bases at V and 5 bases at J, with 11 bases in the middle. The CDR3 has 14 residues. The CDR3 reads CASSSFDGTGELFF. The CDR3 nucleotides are TGCGCCAGCAGCTCATTCGACGGGACCGGGGAGCTGTTTTTT. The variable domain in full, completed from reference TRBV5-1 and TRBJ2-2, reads KAGVTQTPRYLIKTRGQQVTLSCSPISGHRSVSWYQQTPGQGLQFLFEYFSETQRNKGNFPGRFSGRQFSNSRSEMNVSTLELGDSALYLCASSSFDGTGELFFGEGSRLTVL.

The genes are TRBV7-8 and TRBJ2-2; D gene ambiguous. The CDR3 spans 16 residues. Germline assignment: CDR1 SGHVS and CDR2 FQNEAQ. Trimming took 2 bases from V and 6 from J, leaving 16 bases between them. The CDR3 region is CASSLSVRVGSGELFF. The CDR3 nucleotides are TGTGCCAGCAGCTTATCCGTCCGGGTGGGGTCCGGGGAGCTGTTTTTT.

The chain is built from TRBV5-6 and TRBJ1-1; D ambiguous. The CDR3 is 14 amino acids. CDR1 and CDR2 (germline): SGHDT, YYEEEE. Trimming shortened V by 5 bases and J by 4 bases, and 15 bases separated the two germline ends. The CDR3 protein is CASRYGRVGTEAFF. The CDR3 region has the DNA TGTGCCAGCAGGTATGGACGGGTGGGCACTGAAGCTTTCTTT.

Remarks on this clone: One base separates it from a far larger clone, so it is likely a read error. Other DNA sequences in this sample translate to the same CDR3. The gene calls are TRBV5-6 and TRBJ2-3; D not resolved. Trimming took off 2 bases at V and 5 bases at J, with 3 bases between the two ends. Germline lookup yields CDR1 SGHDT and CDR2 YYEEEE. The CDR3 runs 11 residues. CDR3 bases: TGTGCCAGCAGCTTAGAAGATACGCAGTATTTT. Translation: CASSLEDTQYF.

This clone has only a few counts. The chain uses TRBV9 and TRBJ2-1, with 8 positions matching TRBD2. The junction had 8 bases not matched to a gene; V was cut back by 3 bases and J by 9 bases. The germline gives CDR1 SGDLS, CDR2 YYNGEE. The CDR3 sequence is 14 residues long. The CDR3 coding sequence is TGTGCCAGCAGCGATAGCGGGGTGGGTGGTGAGCAGTTCTTC. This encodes CASSDSGVGGEQFF.

The CDR3 DNA reads TGTGCCAGCAGCCTAGGGTGGTCAACTAATGAAAAACTGTTTTTT. It specifies CASSLGWSTNEKLFF. The chain joins TRBV6-1 to TRBJ1-4; D unclear. V was shortened by 6 bases and J by 0 bases, with 11 bases between the two germline ends. The CDR3 loop spans 15 amino acids. Germline assignment: CDR1 MNHNS and CDR2 SASEGT.

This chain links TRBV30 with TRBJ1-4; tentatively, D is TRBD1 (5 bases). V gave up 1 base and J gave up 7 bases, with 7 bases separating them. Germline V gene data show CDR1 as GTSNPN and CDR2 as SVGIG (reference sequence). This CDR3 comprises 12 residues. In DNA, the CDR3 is TGTGCCTGGAGTGCTCAGGGTGAAAAACTGTTTTTT. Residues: CAWSAQGEKLFF.